Detailed here is one TCR beta chain. Antigen unknown. V lost 5 bases to trimming and J lost 0 bases, with 11 bases between them. The CDR3 is made up of 15 amino acids. In germline, CDR1 is MNHEY, CDR2 SVGAGI. These data come from a study of radiation and T cells in renal cell carcinoma. Sequencing used immunoSEQ multiplex PCR; TCRdb keeps in-frame clones, though not all of them. Found here are about 130,000 clones, 75% to 90% of them singletons; the top ten hold approximately 2%. Study observations and caveats: Baseline intratumoral clonotype presence is unknown without pretreatment biopsies.

Time point defined: blood 2 weeks post-SBRT. Sample treatment: 15 Gy SBRT to primary tumor, nephrectomy 4 weeks later. The rearrangement uses TRBV6-5 and TRBJ1-3, with TRBD1 as a possible D gene (5 bases). Sequenced here: blood, sampled from a patient whose treatment included radiotherapy and nephrectomy. The sequence came from a woman aged 55-70 years with renal cell carcinoma. CDR3 bases: TGTGCCAGCAGTCTGGGGCCGGTCTCTGGAAACACCATATATTTT. Translating it yields CASSLGPVSGNTIYF.